This entry lists 26 T cell receptor beta chains sequenced from one sample in a study of cytomegalovirus exposure and HLA in healthy donors (TCRdb year 2017). The library relied on the immunoSEQ multiplex PCR assay. TCRdb limited this immuneACCESS table to in-frame rearrangements with V and J called. A share of clones is missing; checked studies link under half to unresolved V genes, and the rest is unexplained. Present in this sample are over 90,000 clones, about 95% of which were seen just once. In total, the top ten clones hold roughly 0.82% of the sample. The sequenced material came from PBMCs. The receptor set was obtained from a woman younger than 35 in good health and CMV-seronegative.

The rearrangement links TRBV10-3 to TRBJ1-1; maybe TRBD1 (5 bases). Germline assignment: CDR1 ENHRY and CDR2 SYGVKD. The CDR3 has 15 residues. V shed 5 bases and J shed 7 bases, with 20 bases lying between them. Here the CDR3 reads CAISSLAQGTVEAFF. CDR3 DNA: TGTGCCATCAGTTCCCTCGCCCAGGGCACTGTTGAAGCTTTCTTT.

This clone was recorded once. This chain uses TRBV2 with TRBJ2-7, with D possibly TRBD1 on 6 matching bases. This CDR3 is built from 14 residues. V was clipped by 3 bases and J by 2 bases, with 11 bases between them. Per the germline V gene, CDR1 is SNHLY and CDR2 is FYNNEI. CDR3 amino acids: CASSEQQGPYEQYF. The CDR3 nucleotides are TGTGCCAGCAGTGAGCAACAGGGTCCCTACGAGCAGTACTTC.

The chain carries TRBV4-3 and TRBJ1-1; TRBD1 aligns across 8 bases. Germline CDR1 and CDR2: LGHNA and YSLEER. The CDR3 covers 17 residues. Trimming took 4 bases from V and 7 from J; bases not matched to a gene: 17. In nucleotides, the CDR3 is TGCGCCAGCAGCCCGAATTACGCGACAGGGGACGTCAGTGAAGCTTTCTTT. It translates to CASSPNYATGDVSEAFF.

This clone was seen just once. The chain is built from TRBV9 and TRBJ2-1; the D gene is possibly TRBD1 (5 bases). Germline V gives CDR1 SGDLS, CDR2 YYNGEE. Trimming shortened V by 3 bases and J by 7 bases, and 8 bases separated the two germline ends. There are 12 residues in the CDR3. In DNA form, the CDR3 reads TGTGCCAGCAGCGAGGGGTGGAATGAGCAGTTCTTC. The encoded protein is CASSEGWNEQFF. The complete variable domain, with remaining parts taken from reference TRBV9 and TRBJ2-1, reads DSGVTQTPKHLITATGQRVTLRCSPRSGDLSVYWYQQSLDQGLQFLIQYYNGEERAKGNILERFSAQQFPDLHSELNLSSLELGDSALYFCASSEGWNEQFFGPGTRLTVL.

The chain links TRBV28 to TRBJ1-1; D possibly corresponds to TRBD1 (6 bases). Germline V gene sequence: CDR1 MDHEN, CDR2 SYDVKM. CDR3 length: 15 residues. V was trimmed by 2 bases and J by 1 base, leaving 11 bases between them. The CDR3 nucleotides read TGTGCCAGCAGTTTAATGAGGACAGCGAACACTGAAGCTTTCTTT. Its protein product is CASSLMRTANTEAFF.

The CDR3 nucleotides read TGTGCCAGCAGCCCAGGGGGAGTTAGCAATCAGCCCCAGCATTTT. This codes for CASSPGGVSNQPQHF. V gene TRBV7-4 combines with J gene TRBJ1-5; 7 nucleotides match TRBD1. J lost 0 bases, V lost 5 bases, and 4 bases had no gene match. The CDR3 is 15 amino acids. The germline gives CDR1 SGHVT, CDR2 SQSDAQ.

V is TRBV12-5 and J is TRBJ1-1, with D unresolved. Germline lookup yields CDR1 LGHNT and CDR2 FRNRAP. This CDR3 region has 16 residues. Deletions cut 0 bases from V and 0 bases from J, with 11 bases between. CDR3 DNA sequence: TGTGCTAGTGGTTTGGTAGGTGAGGCCTTGAACACTGAAGCTTTCTTT. It codes for CASGLVGEALNTEAFF.

In DNA form, the CDR3 reads TGTGCCAGCAGTTACTCGGCGTCGGGGAACTATGGCTACACCTTC. Encoded protein: CASSYSASGNYGYTF. The chain combines TRBV6-5 with TRBJ1-2, with unresolved D. The CDR3 has 15 residues. CDR1 is MNHEY and CDR2 is SVGAGI in the germline V gene. V gave up 0 bases and J gave up 2 bases, with 10 bases separating them.

The V and J genes are TRBV6-4 and TRBJ2-1; 8 positions agree with TRBD2. This CDR3 has 15 amino acids. V was pared by 0 bases and J by 4 bases, with 2 bases of the junction left unmatched. Germline V gives CDR1 MRHNA, CDR2 SNTAGT. The CDR3 is CASSDSPGGYNEQFF. The CDR3 nucleotides are TGTGCCAGCAGTGACTCGCCGGGAGGGTACAATGAGCAGTTCTTC.

The CDR3 region has the DNA TGCGCCAGCAGCCAAGGGGAGGGACCACAACAGCCCCAGCATTTT. This gives the protein CASSQGEGPQQPQHF. The chain joins TRBV4-3 to TRBJ1-5, with D possibly being TRBD1 (5 bases). CDR3 length: 15 residues. Germline values: CDR1 LGHNA, CDR2 YSLEER. V lost 1 base and J lost 7, with 14 bases in between.

The V call is TRBV5-5, the J call TRBJ1-2; 7 nucleotides align to TRBD1. J gave up 7 bases and V 2 bases, and 11 bases lay outside the gene matches. The germline CDR1 and CDR2 sequences are SGHKS and YYEKEE (reference sequence). This CDR3 has 15 residues. CDR3 in DNA: TGTGCCAGCAGCTTAGGGGACAGCCCTATGGGTGGCTACACCTTC. It is translated as CASSLGDSPMGGYTF.

The gene calls are TRBV6-6 and TRBJ1-2; 7 nucleotides agree with TRBD1. The CDR3 is 14 amino acids. CDR1 is MNHNY, CDR2 SVGAGI, per germline (reference sequence). V lost 4 bases, J lost 10 bases, and 12 bases stayed unmatched. CDR3 in amino acids: CASSSEDRPLDYTF. For the CDR3, the DNA is TGTGCCAGCAGTTCCGAGGACAGGCCCCTAGACTACACCTTC.

The chain recombines TRBV7-9 with TRBJ2-7, with D perhaps matching TRBD1 (6 bases). Germline V lookup: CDR1 SEHNR, CDR2 FQNEAQ (reference sequence). V lost 4 bases and J 7 bases, leaving 14 bases between the germline ends. There are 13 residues in the CDR3. The CDR3 sequence is CASSSGQPGEQYF. The CDR3 DNA sequence: TGTGCCAGCAGCTCCGGACAGCCCGGGGAGCAGTACTTC.

This chain uses TRBV11-3 with TRBJ1-2, with D hard to call. Germline assignment: CDR1 SGHNT and CDR2 YENEEA. V dropped 1 base and J dropped 6 bases, with 12 bases sitting between them. CDR3 length equals 14 residues. For the CDR3, the DNA is TGTGCCAGCAGCTTAGGGGTAATAGCGGATGGCTACACCTTC. This translates into CASSLGVIADGYTF.

The genes are TRBV11-3 and TRBJ1-1; the match to TRBD1 covers 8 bases. The CDR3 is 17 amino acids. CDR1 and CDR2 (germline): SGHNT, YENEEA. After removal of 1 base from V and 5 bases from J, the junction contained 12 bases not matched to a gene. CDR3 nucleotides: TGTGCCAGCAGCTTAGTGCAGGGGGCGAGGTTCGGGACTGAAGCTTTCTTT. This codes for CASSLVQGARFGTEAFF.

The chain uses TRBV19 and TRBJ2-7; 7 nucleotides match TRBD2. This CDR3 spans 15 amino acids. Trimming at V came to 7 bases and at J to 3 bases, leaving 12 bases not matched to a gene. CDR1 is LNHDA and CDR2 is SQIVND in the germline V gene (reference sequence). Here the CDR3 DNA reads TGTGCCAGTATGCCTAGCAGCGGGGTTAGCTACGAGCAGTACTTC. It encodes CASMPSSGVSYEQYF.

The DNA of the CDR3 is TGTGCCTTTTCGGGGGGAGGGCCGGTCGGGACCCAGTACTTC. It yields the protein CAFSGGGPVGTQYF. The chain combines TRBV7-9 with TRBJ2-5, with 7 bases identical to TRBD2. Germline-derived CDR1 and CDR2 are SEHNR and FQNEAQ (reference sequence). The CDR3 has 14 residues. The V segment lost 11 bases and the J segment 7 bases; nucleotides outside the gene matches: 16.

This chain links TRBV25-1 with TRBJ2-1, with 7 bases matching TRBD2. The CDR3 consists of 14 residues. Germline-derived CDR1 and CDR2 are MGHDK and SYGVNS. Unmatched junction bases numbered 8, after V lost 5 bases and J lost 7 bases. CDR3: CASSRAGKMNEQFF. The CDR3 DNA reads TGTGCCAGCAGTAGAGCGGGGAAGATGAATGAGCAGTTCTTC. Looking up the rest from reference TRBV25-1 and TRBJ2-1 gives the full variable domain: EADIYQTPRYLVIGTGKKITLECSQTMGHDKMYWYQQDPGMELHLIHYSYGVNSTEKGDLSSESTVSRIRTEHFPLTLESARPSHTSQYLCASSRAGKMNEQFFGPGTRLTVL.

The genes are TRBV18 and TRBJ1-2; 8 nucleotides agree with TRBD1. CDR3 size: 13 residues. V was pared by 0 bases and J by 12 bases, with 6 bases of the junction left unmatched. CDR1 KGHSH and CDR2 LQKENI come from the germline V gene. In DNA form, the CDR3 reads TGTGCCAGCTCACCACCGGACAGGGAATCCCACACCTTC. Protein sequence: CASSPPDRESHTF.

The V and J genes are TRBV9 and TRBJ2-1; TRBD2 matches 7 bases. Germline CDR1 SGDLS, CDR2 YYNGEE. There are 12 residues in the CDR3. V was clipped by 4 bases and J by 6 bases; unmatched bases: 1. CDR3: CASSPGGNEQFF. The CDR3, as DNA: TGTGCCAGCAGCCCGGGAGGCAATGAGCAGTTCTTC.

This chain uses TRBV5-1 with TRBJ2-1; perhaps TRBD2 as D (6 bases). The CDR3 covers 18 residues. CDR1 is SGHRS and CDR2 is YFSETQ in the germline V gene. V was shortened by 3 bases and J by 1 base, with 20 bases between the two germline ends. The CDR3 DNA follows: TGCGCCAGCAGCTCGGGACTTCTCAGCACAGGTTCCTACAATGAGCAGTTCTTC. It is translated as CASSSGLLSTGSYNEQFF. The entire variable domain, with the rest obtained from reference TRBV5-1 and TRBJ2-1, is as follows: KAGVTQTPRYLIKTRGQQVTLSCSPISGHRSVSWYQQTPGQGLQFLFEYFSETQRNKGNFPGRFSGRQFSNSRSEMNVSTLELGDSALYLCASSSGLLSTGSYNEQFFGPGTRLTVL.

In DNA form, the CDR3 reads TGTGCCAGCAGGTCGCCGGAGGAGCAGTTCTTC. Translating gives CASRSPEEQFF. This sequence joins TRBV9 and TRBJ2-1, with no clear D. CDR1 is SGDLS, CDR2 YYNGEE, per germline. The CDR3 is made up of 11 amino acids. The V end was cut by 5 bases, the J end by 10 bases, with 10 bases between.

This chain links TRBV9 with TRBJ2-1; D is ambiguous. V lost 4 bases to trimming and J lost 0 bases, with 11 bases between them. The CDR3 spans 15 residues. Germline-derived CDR1 and CDR2 are SGDLS and YYNGEE. The CDR3 sequence is CASSPFSSSYNEQFF. In DNA form, the CDR3 reads TGTGCCAGCAGCCCTTTCTCGAGCTCCTACAATGAGCAGTTCTTC.

The chain employs TRBV2 and TRBJ2-3, with D unresolved. There are 14 residues in the CDR3. Trimming removed 4 bases from V and 3 bases from J, with 11 bases in between. Germline CDR1 is SNHLY and CDR2 is FYNNEI. The CDR3 is CASSVLVATDTQYF. The CDR3, as DNA: TGTGCCAGCAGTGTTTTGGTAGCAACAGATACGCAGTATTTT. The whole variable domain, remainder taken from reference TRBV2 and TRBJ2-3, is EPEVTQTPSHQVTQMGQEVILRCVPISNHLYFYWYRQILGQKVEFLVSFYNNEISEKSEIFDDQFSVERPDGSNFTLKIRSTKLEDSAMYFCASSVLVATDTQYFGPGTRLTVL.

The rearrangement joins TRBV5-4 to TRBJ1-5, with 7 bases lining up with TRBD1. Germline V gene data show CDR1 as SGHNT and CDR2 as YYREEE (reference sequence). Losses at the gene ends were 0 bases for V and 1 base for J; bases not matched to a gene: 1. The CDR3 loop spans 15 amino acids. The CDR3 bases are TGTGCCAGCAGCTTGGGACAGGGCAGCAATCAGCCCCAGCATTTT. It translates to CASSLGQGSNQPQHF.

The chain links TRBV19 to TRBJ2-1, with 7 bases lining up with TRBD2. V was clipped by 7 bases and J by 5 bases; unmatched bases: 11. Germline assignment: CDR1 LNHDA and CDR2 SQIVND (reference sequence). The CDR3 has 15 residues. In DNA, the CDR3 is TGTGCCAGTATAGGTCCGGGACTATCTCACAATGAGCAGTTCTTC. As protein: CASIGPGLSHNEQFF.